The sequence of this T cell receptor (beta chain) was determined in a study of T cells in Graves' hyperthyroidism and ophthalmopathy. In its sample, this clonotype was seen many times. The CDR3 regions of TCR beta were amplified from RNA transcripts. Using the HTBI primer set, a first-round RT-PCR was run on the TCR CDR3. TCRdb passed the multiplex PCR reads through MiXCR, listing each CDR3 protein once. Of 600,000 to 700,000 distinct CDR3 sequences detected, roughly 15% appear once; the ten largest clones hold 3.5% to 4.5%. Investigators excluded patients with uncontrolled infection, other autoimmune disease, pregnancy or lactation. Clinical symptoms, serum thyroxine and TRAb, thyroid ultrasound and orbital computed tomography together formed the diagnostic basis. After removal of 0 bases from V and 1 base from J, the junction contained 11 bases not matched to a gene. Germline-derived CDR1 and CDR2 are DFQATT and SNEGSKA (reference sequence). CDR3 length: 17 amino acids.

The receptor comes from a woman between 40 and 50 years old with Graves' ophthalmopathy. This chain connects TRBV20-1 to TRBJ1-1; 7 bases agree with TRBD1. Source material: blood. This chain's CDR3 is CSAREDRKFGPNTEAFF. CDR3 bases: TGCAGTGCTAGAGAGGACAGGAAGTTCGGCCCGAACACTGAAGCTTTCTTT.